Sequencing of this T cell receptor (beta chain) was carried out in a study of T cell responses to AZD1222 COVID-19 vaccine. About this clone: As yet, its antigen is unknown.

Notes on the study in general: Repertoires in all cases were sampled only once the peak T cell response had passed. Only six individuals given AZD1222 were seropositive at baseline. There were mostly white British donors and more females than males, and clonal diversity was possibly underestimated.

Germline CDR1 and CDR2: ENHRY and SYGVKD. This CDR3 has 13 residues. V lost 0 bases and J 9 bases, leaving 8 bases between the germline ends. Sequenced by immunoSEQ multiplex PCR; TCRdb stores in-frame clones only, minus some. The data show approximately 150,000 clones, with approximately 88% seen just once and roughly 3.5% held by the top ten. This chain connects TRBV10-3 to TRBJ2-2, with D tentatively TRBD1 (5 bases). The specimen comprised peripheral blood, sampled on day 0 of MenACWY control vaccination. This TCR was recovered from an adult in good health. The CDR3: CAISESKGWELFF. The CDR3 bases are TGTGCCATCAGTGAGTCGAAGGGGTGGGAGCTGTTTTTT.